Included here is one TCR beta chain sequence, with context. Its specificity is not known. V dropped 2 bases and J dropped 9; count of bases not matched to a gene: 9. Germline V gives CDR1 MGHRA, CDR2 YSYEKL. The CDR3 covers 16 residues. This record comes from a study of cytomegalovirus exposure and HLA in healthy donors. Study-level findings and limits: Productive status was seen about 87% or about 30% of the time for most TCR beta V segments in an earlier analysis. Among TCR sequences, most were rare, though some public TCRs appeared in many donors. In a later analysis, at a false discovery rate of 0.05, about 17,000 TCR beta sequences matched HLA alleles.

PCR primers comprised 60 Vbeta and 13 Jbeta primers. The repertoire was sequenced with immunoSEQ multiplex PCR; TCRdb's copy has only in-frame clones and lacks some. The sample consists of roughly 200,000 clones, around 77% of them appearing once. Sequencing was done on a sample of PBMCs. The chain uses TRBV4-1 and TRBJ2-1, with 11 bases lining up with TRBD2. This sequence was found in a woman aged 25 to 39 in good health and CMV-seronegative. The CDR3 loop reads CASSQFLAGGPIEQFF. In nucleotides, the CDR3 is TGCGCCAGCAGCCAATTTTTAGCGGGAGGGCCAATTGAGCAGTTCTTC.